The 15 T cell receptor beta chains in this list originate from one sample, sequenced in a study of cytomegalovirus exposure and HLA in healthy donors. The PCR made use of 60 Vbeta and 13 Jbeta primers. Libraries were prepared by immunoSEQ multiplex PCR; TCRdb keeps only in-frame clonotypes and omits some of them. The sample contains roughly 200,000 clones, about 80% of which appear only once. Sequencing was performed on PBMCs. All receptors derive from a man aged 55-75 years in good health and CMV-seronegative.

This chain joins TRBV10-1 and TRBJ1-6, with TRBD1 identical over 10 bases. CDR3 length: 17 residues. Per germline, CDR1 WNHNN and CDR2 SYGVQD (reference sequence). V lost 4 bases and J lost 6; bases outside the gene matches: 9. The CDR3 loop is CASSGGTGVGTNSPLHF. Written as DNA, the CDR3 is TGCGCCAGCAGTGGGGGGACAGGGGTCGGTACTAATTCACCCCTCCACTTT.

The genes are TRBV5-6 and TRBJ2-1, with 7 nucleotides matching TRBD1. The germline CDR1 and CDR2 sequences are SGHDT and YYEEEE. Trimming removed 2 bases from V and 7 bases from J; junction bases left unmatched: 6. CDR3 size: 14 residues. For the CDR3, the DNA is TGTGCCAGCAGCTTTTCGACAGGGAGTAATGAGCAGTTCTTC. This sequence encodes CASSFSTGSNEQFF.

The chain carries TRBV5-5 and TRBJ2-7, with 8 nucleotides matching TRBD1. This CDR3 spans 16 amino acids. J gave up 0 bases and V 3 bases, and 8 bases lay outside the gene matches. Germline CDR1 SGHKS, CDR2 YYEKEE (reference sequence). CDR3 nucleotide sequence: TGTGCCAGCAGCTCGCGACAGGGGATTAGCTCCTACGAGCAGTACTTC. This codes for CASSSRQGISSYEQYF.

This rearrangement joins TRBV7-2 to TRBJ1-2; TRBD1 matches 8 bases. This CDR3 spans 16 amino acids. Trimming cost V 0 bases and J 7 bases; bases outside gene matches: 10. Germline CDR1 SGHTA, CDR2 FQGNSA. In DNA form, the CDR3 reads TGTGCCAGCAGCTTAGCGAAATCGGCAGGGGGCCGTGGCTACACCTTC. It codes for CASSLAKSAGGRGYTF.

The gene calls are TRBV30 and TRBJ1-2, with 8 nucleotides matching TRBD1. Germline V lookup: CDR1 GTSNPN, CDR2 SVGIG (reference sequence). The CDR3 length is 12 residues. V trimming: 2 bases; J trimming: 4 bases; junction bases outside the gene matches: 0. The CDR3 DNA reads TGTGCCTGGAGTACAGGGGGCTATGGCTACACCTTC. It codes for CAWSTGGYGYTF.

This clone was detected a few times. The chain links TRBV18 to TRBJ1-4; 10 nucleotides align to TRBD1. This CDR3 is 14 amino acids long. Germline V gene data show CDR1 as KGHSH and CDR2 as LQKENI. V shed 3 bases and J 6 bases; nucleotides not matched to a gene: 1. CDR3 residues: CASSPGTGDEKLFF. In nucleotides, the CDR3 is TGTGCCAGCTCACCCGGGACAGGGGATGAAAAACTGTTTTTT.

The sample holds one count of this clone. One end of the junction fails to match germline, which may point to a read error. CDR3 DNA sequence: TGTGCCAGCAGTTACTCGCCCCGCCGGGGGGGGTCCGGCTACCCCTTC. Translated: CASSYSPRRGGSGYPF. This chain joins TRBV6-5 and TRBJ1-2; D is perhaps TRBD1 (5 bases). CDR1 and CDR2 (germline): MNHEY, SVGAGI. CDR3 length: 16 residues.

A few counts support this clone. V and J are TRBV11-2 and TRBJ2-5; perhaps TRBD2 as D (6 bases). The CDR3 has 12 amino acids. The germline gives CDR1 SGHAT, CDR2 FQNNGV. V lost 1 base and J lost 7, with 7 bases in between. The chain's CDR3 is CASSLVEGTQYF. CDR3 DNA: TGTGCCAGCAGCTTAGTGGAGGGGACCCAGTACTTC.

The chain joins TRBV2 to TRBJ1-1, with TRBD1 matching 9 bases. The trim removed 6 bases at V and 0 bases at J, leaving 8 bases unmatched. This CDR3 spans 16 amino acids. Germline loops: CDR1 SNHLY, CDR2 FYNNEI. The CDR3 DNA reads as TGTGCCAGCAGAGAAACCGGGACAGGGATGAACACTGAAGCTTTCTTT. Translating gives CASRETGTGMNTEAFF. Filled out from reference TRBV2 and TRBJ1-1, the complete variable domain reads EPEVTQTPSHQVTQMGQEVILRCVPISNHLYFYWYRQILGQKVEFLVSFYNNEISEKSEIFDDQFSVERPDGSNFTLKIRSTKLEDSAMYFCASRETGTGMNTEAFFGQGTRLTVV.

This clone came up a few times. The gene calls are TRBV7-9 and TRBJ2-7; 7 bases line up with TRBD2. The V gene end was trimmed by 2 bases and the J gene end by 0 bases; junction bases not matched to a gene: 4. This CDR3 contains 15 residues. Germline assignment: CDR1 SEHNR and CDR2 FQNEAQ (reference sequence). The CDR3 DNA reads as TGTGCCAGCAGCTTATTCGGGACTAACTCCTACGAGCAGTACTTC. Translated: CASSLFGTNSYEQYF.

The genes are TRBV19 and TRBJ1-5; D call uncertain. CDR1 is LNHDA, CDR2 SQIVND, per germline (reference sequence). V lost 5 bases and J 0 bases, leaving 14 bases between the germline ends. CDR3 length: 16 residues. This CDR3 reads CASSRLRQVSNQPQHF. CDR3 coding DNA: TGTGCCAGTAGTCGCCTGCGACAAGTTAGCAATCAGCCCCAGCATTTT.

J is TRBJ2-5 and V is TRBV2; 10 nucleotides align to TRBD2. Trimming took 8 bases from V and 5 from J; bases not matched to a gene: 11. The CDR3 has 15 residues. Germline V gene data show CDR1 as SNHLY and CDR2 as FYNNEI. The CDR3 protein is CASGASSGSWETQYF. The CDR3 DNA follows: TGTGCCAGCGGTGCGTCTAGCGGGAGTTGGGAGACCCAGTACTTC.

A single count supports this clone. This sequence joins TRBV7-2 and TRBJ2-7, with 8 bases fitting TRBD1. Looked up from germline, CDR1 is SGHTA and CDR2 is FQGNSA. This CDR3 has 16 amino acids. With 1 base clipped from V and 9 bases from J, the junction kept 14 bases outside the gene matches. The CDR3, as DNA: TGTGCCAGCAGCTTAGGTGGGACAGGTCCAACTATGCGGCAGTACTTC. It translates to CASSLGGTGPTMRQYF.

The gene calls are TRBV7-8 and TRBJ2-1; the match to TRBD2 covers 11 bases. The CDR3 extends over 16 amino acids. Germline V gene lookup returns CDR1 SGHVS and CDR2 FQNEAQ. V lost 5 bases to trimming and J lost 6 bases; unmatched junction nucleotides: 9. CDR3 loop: CASSILRLAGGNEQFF. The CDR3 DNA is TGTGCCAGCAGCATTCTCCGTCTAGCGGGAGGCAATGAGCAGTTCTTC.

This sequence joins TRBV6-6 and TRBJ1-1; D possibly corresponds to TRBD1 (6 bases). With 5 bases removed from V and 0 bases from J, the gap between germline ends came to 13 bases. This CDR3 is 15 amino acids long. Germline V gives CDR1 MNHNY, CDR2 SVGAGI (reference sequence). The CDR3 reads CASSRSGQMNTEAFF. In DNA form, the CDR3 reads TGTGCCAGCAGTCGCTCCGGACAGATGAACACTGAAGCTTTCTTT.